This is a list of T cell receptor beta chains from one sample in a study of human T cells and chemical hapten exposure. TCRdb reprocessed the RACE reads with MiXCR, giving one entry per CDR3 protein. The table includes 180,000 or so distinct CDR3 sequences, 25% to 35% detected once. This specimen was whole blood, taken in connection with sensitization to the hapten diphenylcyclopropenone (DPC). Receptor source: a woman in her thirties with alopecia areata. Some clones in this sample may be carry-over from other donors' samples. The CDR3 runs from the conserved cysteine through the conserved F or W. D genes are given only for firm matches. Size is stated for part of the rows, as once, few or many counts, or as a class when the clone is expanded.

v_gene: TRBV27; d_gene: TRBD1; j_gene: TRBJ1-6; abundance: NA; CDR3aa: CASSPGRQGASYNSPLHF; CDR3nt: TGTGCCAGCAGTCCCGGACGACAGGGGGCGTCCTATAATTCACCCCTCCACTTT
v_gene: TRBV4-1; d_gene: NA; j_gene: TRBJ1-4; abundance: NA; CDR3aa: CASSPGERRDEKLFF; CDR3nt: TGCGCCAGCAGCCCAGGGGAACGGCGAGACGAAAAACTGTTTTTT
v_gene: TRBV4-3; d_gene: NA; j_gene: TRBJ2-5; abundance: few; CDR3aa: CASSQEPGVQGTQYF; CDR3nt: TGCGCCAGCAGCCAGGAACCAGGGGTGCAAGGGACCCAGTACTTC
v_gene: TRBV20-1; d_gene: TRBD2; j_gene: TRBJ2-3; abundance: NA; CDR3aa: CSAGLAGGHGRADTQYF; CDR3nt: TGCAGTGCCGGACTAGCGGGGGGGCATGGCCGTGCAGATACGCAGTATTTT
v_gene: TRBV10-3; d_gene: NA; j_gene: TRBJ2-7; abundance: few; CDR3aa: CAISGNYEQYF; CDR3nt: TGTGCCATCAGTGGAAACTACGAGCAGTACTTC
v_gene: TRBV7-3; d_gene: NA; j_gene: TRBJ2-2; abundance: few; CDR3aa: CASSFSTGELFF; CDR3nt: TGTGCCAGCAGCTTCTCGACCGGGGAGCTGTTTTTT
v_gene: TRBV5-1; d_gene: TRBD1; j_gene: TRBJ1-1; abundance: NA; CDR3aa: CASSLVYRGRTEAFF; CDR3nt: TGCGCCAGCAGCTTGGTATACAGGGGGAGGACTGAAGCTTTCTTT
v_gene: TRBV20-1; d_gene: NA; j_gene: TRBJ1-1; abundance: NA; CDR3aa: CSAPPHPSGRWDTEAFF; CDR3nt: TGCAGTGCTCCTCCCCATCCCTCGGGACGGTGGGACACTGAAGCTTTCTTT
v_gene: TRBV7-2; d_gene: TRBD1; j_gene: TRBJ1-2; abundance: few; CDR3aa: CASSLGQGLYYTF; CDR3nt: TGTGCCAGCAGTCTGGGACAGGGGTTGTACTACACCTTC
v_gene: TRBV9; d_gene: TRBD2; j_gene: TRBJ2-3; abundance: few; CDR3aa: CASTVASGGAPDTQYF; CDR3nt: TGTGCCAGCACCGTAGCTAGCGGGGGGGCCCCAGATACGCAGTATTTT
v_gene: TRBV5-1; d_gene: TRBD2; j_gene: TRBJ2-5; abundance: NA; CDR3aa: CASSKLLAEETQYF; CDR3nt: TGCGCCAGCAGCAAACTACTAGCGGAAGAGACCCAGTACTTC
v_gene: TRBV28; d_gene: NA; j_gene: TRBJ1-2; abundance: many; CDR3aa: CASSPAGYGYTF; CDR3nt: TGTGCCAGCAGCCCGGCTGGCTATGGCTACACCTTC
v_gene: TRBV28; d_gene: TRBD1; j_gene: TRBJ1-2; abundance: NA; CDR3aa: CASSWDRVNYGYTF; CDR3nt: TGTGCCAGCAGCTGGGACAGGGTGAACTATGGCTACACCTTC
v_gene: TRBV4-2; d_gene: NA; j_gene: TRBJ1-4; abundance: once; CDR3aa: CASSQEGGRRNEKLFF; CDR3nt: TGTGCCAGCAGCCAAGAGGGGGGACGGAGGAATGAAAAACTGTTTTTT
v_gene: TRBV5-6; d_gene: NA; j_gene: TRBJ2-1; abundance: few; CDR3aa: CASSLARRGYNEQFF; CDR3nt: TGTGCCAGCAGCTTGGCCAGGAGGGGATACAATGAGCAGTTCTTC
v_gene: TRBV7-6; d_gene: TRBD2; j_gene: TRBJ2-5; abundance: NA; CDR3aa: CASSSPWTSGGETQYF; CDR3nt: TGTGCCAGCAGCTCACCCTGGACTAGCGGGGGAGAGACCCAGTACTTC
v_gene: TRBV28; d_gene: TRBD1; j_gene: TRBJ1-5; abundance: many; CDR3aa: CASSSGGGNQPQHF; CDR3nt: TGTGCCAGCAGTTCAGGGGGGGGCAATCAGCCCCAGCATTTT
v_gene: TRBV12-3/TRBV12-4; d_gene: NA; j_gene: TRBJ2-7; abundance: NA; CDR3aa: CASSPRAVSYEQYF; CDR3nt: TGTGCCAGCAGTCCGAGGGCGGTCTCCTACGAGCAGTACTTC
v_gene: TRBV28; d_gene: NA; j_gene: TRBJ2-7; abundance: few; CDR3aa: CASKGGSGAGYEQYF; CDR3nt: TGTGCCAGCAAGGGAGGGTCAGGGGCAGGGTACGAGCAGTACTTC
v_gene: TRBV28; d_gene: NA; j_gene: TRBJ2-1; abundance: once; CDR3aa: CASSLRDHNEQFF; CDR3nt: TGTGCCAGCAGTTTGAGGGATCACAATGAGCAGTTCTTC
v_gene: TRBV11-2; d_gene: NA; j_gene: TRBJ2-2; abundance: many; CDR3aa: CASSPVGGTGELFF; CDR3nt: TGTGCCAGCAGCCCCGTTGGGGGCACCGGGGAGCTGTTTTTT
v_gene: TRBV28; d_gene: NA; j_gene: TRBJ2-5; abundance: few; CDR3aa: CASSFFVGEREETQYF; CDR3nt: TGTGCCAGCAGTTTTTTTGTGGGAGAACGGGAAGAGACCCAGTACTTC
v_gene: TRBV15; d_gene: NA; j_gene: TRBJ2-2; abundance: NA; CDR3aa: CATSKGYGELFF; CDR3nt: TGTGCCACCAGCAAAGGATACGGGGAGCTGTTTTTT
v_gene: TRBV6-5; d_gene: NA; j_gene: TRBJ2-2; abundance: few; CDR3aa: CASSYSPPGGGYPGELFF; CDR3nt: TGTGCCAGCAGTTACTCGCCTCCAGGGGGGGGGTACCCCGGGGAGCTGTTTTTT
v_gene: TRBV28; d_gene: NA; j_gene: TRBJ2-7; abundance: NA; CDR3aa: CASSFGGTREQYF; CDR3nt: TGTGCCAGCAGTTTTGGGGGAACTCGCGAGCAGTACTTC
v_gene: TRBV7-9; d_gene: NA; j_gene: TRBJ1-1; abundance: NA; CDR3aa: CASSGTQDTEAFF; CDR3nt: TGTGCCAGCAGCGGTACCCAGGACACTGAAGCTTTCTTT
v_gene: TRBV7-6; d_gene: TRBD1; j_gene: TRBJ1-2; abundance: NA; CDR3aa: CASSLTTGNGYIF; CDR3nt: TGTGCCAGCAGCTTAACGACAGGGAATGGCTACATCTTC
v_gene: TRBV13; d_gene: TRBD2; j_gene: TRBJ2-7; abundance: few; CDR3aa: CASSYGLASYEQYF; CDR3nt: TGTGCCAGCAGCTATGGACTAGCCAGCTACGAGCAGTACTTC
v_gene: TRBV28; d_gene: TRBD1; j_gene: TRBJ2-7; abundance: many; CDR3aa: CATDTGTGFEQYF; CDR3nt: TGTGCTACTGATACCGGGACAGGGTTCGAGCAGTACTTC
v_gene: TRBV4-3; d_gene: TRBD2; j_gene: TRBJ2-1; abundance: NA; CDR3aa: CASRASGTSGNNEQFF; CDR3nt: TGCGCCAGCAGAGCTTCCGGGACTAGCGGCAACAATGAGCAGTTCTTC
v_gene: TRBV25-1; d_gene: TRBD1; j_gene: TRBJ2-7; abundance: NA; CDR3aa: CASSNRGNYEQYF; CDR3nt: TGTGCCAGCAGTAACAGGGGTAACTACGAGCAGTACTTC
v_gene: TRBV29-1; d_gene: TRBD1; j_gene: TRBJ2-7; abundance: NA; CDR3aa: CSVADRGYEQYF; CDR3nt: TGCAGCGTTGCCGACAGGGGTTACGAGCAGTACTTC
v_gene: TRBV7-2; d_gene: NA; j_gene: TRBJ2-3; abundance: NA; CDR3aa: CASSFFTDTQYF; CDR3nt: TGTGCCAGCAGCTTTTTTACAGATACGCAGTATTTT
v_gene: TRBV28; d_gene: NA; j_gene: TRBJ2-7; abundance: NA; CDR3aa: CAKDYYEQYF; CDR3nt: TGTGCTAAGGACTACTACGAGCAGTACTTC
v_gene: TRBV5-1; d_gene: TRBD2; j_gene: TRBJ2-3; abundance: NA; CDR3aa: CASSVKPGTSGAWDTQYF; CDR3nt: TGCGCCAGCAGCGTAAAACCCGGGACTAGCGGGGCCTGGGATACGCAGTATTTT
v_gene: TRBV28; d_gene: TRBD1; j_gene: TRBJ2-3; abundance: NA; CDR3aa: CASSPWDRATDTQYF; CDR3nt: TGTGCCAGCAGTCCTTGGGACAGGGCCACAGATACGCAGTATTTT
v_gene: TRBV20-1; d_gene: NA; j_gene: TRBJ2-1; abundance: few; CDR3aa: CSAPGPVSSYNEQFF; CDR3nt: TGCAGTGCTCCCGGTCCGGTGAGCTCCTACAATGAGCAGTTCTTC
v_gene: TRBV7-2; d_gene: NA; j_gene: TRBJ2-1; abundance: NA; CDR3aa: CASIYLGSHNEQFF; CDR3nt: TGTGCCAGCATTTACCTGGGCAGCCACAATGAGCAGTTCTTC
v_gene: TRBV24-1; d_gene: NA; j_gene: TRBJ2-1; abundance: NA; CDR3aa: CATSDGPQDEQFF; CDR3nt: TGTGCCACCAGTGATGGGCCCCAGGATGAGCAGTTCTTC
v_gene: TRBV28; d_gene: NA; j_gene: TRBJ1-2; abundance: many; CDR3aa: CASSPSAGTDYGYTF; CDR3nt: TGTGCCAGCAGTCCCTCGGCCGGGACTGATTATGGCTACACCTTC
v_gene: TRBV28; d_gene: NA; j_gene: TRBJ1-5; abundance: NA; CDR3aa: CASSLDEWNQPQHF; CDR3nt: TGTGCCAGCAGTTTGGACGAGTGGAATCAGCCCCAGCATTTT
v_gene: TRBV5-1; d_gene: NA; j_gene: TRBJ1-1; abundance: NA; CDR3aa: CASSLIPTSRTEAFF; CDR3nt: TGCGCCAGCAGCTTGATCCCCACCTCACGGACTGAAGCTTTCTTT
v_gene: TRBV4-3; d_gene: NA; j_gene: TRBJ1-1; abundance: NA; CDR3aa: CASSQVGPTGEAFF; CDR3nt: TGCGCCAGCAGCCAAGTCGGGCCAACCGGGGAAGCTTTCTTT
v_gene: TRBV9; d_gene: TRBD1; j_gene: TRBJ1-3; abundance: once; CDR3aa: CASSIRTGTGGDSSGNTIYF; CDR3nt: TGTGCCAGCAGCATAAGAACCGGGACAGGGGGCGATAGCTCTGGAAACACCATATATTTT
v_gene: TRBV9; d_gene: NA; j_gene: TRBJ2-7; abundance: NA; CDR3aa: CASSVAVTHYEQYF; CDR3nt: TGTGCCAGCAGCGTAGCCGTCACCCACTACGAGCAGTACTTC
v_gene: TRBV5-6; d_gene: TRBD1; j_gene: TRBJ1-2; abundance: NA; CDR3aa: CASSPRQGASYGYTF; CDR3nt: TGTGCCAGCAGCCCTAGACAGGGGGCGAGCTATGGCTACACCTTC
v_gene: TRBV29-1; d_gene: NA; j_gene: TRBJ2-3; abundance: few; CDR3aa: CSIGSTDTQYF; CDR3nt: TGCAGCATCGGAAGCACAGATACGCAGTATTTT
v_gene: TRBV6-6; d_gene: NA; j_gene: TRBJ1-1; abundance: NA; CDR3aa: CASSPRAGNTEAFF; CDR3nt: TGTGCCAGCAGTCCCAGGGCTGGGAACACTGAAGCTTTCTTT
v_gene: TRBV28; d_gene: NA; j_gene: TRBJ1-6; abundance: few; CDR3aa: CASMGVRGNSPLHF; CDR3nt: TGTGCCAGCATGGGGGTGCGGGGTAATTCACCCCTCCACTTT
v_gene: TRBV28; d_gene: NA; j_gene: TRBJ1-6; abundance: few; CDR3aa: CASSSPNSPLHF; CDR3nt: TGTGCCAGCAGTTCGCCGAATTCACCCCTCCACTTT
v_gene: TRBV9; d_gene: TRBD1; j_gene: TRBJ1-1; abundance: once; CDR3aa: CASSVLGTGRMNTEAFF; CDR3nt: TGTGCCAGCAGCGTGTTGGGGACAGGGCGTATGAACACTGAAGCTTTCTTT
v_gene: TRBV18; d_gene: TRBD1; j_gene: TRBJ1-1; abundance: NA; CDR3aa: CATGQGADTEAFF; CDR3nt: TGTGCTACAGGACAGGGAGCGGACACTGAAGCTTTCTTT
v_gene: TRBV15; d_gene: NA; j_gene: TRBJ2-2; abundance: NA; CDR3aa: CATSPGGANTGELFF; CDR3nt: TGTGCCACCAGCCCAGGAGGGGCCAACACCGGGGAGCTGTTTTTT
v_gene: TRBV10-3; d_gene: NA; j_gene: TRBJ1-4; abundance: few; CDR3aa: CAISVQGNTNEKLFF; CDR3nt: TGTGCCATCAGTGTCCAGGGTAATACTAATGAAAAACTGTTTTTT
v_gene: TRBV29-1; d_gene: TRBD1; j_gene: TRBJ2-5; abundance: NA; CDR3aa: CTVGWTGARGTQYF; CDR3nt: TGCACCGTTGGGTGGACAGGGGCCAGGGGGACCCAGTACTTC
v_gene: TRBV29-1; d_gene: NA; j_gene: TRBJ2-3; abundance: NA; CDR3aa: CSASGPGAPSSQYF; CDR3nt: TGCAGCGCCTCAGGCCCAGGGGCCCCCTCTTCGCAGTATTTT
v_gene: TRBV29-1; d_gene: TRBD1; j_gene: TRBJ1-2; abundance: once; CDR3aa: CSIKGTGTATNYGYTF; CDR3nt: TGCAGCATCAAGGGGACCGGGACAGCTACTAACTATGGCTACACCTTC